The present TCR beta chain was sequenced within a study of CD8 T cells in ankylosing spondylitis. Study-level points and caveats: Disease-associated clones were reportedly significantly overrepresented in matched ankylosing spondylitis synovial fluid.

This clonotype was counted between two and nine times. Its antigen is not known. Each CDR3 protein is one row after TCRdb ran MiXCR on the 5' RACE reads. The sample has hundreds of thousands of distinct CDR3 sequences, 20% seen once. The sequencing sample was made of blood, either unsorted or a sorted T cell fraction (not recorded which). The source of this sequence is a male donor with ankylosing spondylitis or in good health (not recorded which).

For the CDR3, the DNA is TGTGCCAGCTCACCCATGCTTAACACCGGGGAGCTGTTTTTT. Its translation is CASSPMLNTGELFF. This chain links TRBV18 with TRBJ2-2, with no clear D. V lost 3 bases to trimming and J lost 2 bases, with 7 bases between them. CDR1 KGHSH and CDR2 LQKENI come from the germline V gene. The CDR3 loop spans 14 amino acids. The full variable domain, with the rest looked up from reference TRBV18 and TRBJ2-2, is NAGVMQNPRHLVRRRGQEARLRCSPMKGHSHVYWYRQLPEEGLKFMVYLQKENIIDESGMPKERFSAEFPKEGPSILRIQQVVRGDSAAYFCASSPMLNTGELFFGEGSRLTVL.